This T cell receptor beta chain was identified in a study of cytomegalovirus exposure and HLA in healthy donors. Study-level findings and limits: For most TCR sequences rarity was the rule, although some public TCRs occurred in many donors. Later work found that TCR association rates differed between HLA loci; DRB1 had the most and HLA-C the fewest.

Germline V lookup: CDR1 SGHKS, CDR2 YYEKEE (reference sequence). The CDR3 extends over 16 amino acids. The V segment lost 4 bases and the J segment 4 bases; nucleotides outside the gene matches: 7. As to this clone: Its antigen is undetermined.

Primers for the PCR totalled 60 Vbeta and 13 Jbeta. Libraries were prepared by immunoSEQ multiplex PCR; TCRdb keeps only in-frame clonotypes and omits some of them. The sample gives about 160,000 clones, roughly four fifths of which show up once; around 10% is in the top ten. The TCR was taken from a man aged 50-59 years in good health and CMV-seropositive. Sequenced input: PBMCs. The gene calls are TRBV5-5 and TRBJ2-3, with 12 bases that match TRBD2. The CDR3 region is CASSRTSGRLADTQYF. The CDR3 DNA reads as TGTGCCAGCAGCCGAACTAGCGGGAGGTTGGCAGATACGCAGTATTTT. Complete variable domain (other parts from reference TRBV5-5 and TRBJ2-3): DAGVTQSPTHLIKTRGQQVTLRCSPISGHKSVSWYQQVLGQGPQFIFQYYEKEERGRGNFPDRFSARQFPNYSSELNVNALLLGDSALYLCASSRTSGRLADTQYFGPGTRLTVL.